Each of the 14 T cell receptor beta chains below was sequenced from the same sample in a study of blood T cell repertoires in COVID-19. Assay used: immunoSEQ multiplex PCR; TCRdb lists only in-frame clones, some missing. The sample holds 200,000 to 250,000 clones, 80% seen once. The sample was PBMCs or T cells enriched from blood (not recorded which). The source of these receptors is a woman between 40 and 50 years old with acute COVID-19.

The V call is TRBV5-8, the J call TRBJ1-1; D remains ambiguous. This CDR3 contains 16 residues. The V end lost 4 bases, the J end lost 7 bases, and 23 bases lay between the germline ends. The germline V gene encodes CDR1 SGHTS and CDR2 YDEGEE. DNA of the CDR3: TGTGCCAGCAGCCGGCGGGAGATTTCGTTATTAGTTGAAGCTTTCTTT. Its translation is CASSRREISLLVEAFF.

The CDR3: CASTSGQGRGTEAFF. The DNA of the CDR3 is TGTGCCAGTACCTCCGGACAGGGTAGAGGCACTGAAGCTTTCTTT. This chain links TRBV19 with TRBJ1-1; 8 bases line up with TRBD1. This CDR3 comprises 15 residues. With V trimmed by 7 bases and J by 4 bases, 11 bases remained unmatched. Per germline, CDR1 LNHDA and CDR2 SQIVND (reference sequence).

The V call is TRBV3-1 (or the pseudogene TRBV3-2), the J call TRBJ1-2; TRBD1 matches 9 bases. The germline CDR1 and CDR2 sequences are LGHDT and YNNKEL (reference sequence). The junction had 7 bases not matched to a gene; V was cut back by 4 bases and J by 4 bases. This CDR3 is 15 amino acids long. In nucleotides, the CDR3 is TGTGCCAGCAGCCCTAACAGGGGGCCGGGCTATGGCTACACCTTC. It is translated as CASSPNRGPGYGYTF.

The chain carries TRBV27 and TRBJ2-1; TRBD2 matches at 7 bases. V was pared by 5 bases and J by 5 bases, with 12 bases of the junction left unmatched. The germline CDR1 and CDR2 sequences are MNHEY and SMNVEV (reference sequence). The CDR3 is made up of 16 amino acids. CDR3 protein: CASSPPLWGGDNEQFF. The DNA for the CDR3 is TGTGCCAGCAGTCCCCCCTTATGGGGAGGGGACAATGAGCAGTTCTTC.

The chain carries TRBV6-5 and TRBJ1-5; D unclear. Germline CDR1 and CDR2: MNHEY and SVGAGI. V was clipped by 10 bases and J by 1 base, with 17 bases between them. This CDR3 has 15 residues. The CDR3 protein is CAISGEGGSNQPQHF. CDR3 nucleotides: TGTGCCATATCCGGGGAGGGAGGAAGCAATCAGCCCCAGCATTTT.

A note on this clone: The sample has other DNA sequences that encode this CDR3 too. The chain has TRBV19 and TRBJ1-2, with 12 bases fitting TRBD1. CDR3 length: 18 residues. V lost 3 bases and J lost 0; bases outside the gene matches: 8. Germline assignment: CDR1 LNHDA and CDR2 SQIVND (reference sequence). The CDR3 region is CASSIDGTGGPANYGYTF. For the CDR3, the DNA is TGTGCCAGTAGTATTGACGGGACAGGGGGCCCAGCTAACTATGGCTACACCTTC.

The rearrangement joins TRBV19 to TRBJ2-4; 8 bases are shared with TRBD1. This CDR3 spans 15 amino acids. Germline V gives CDR1 LNHDA, CDR2 SQIVND (reference sequence). Trimming cost V 5 bases and J 7 bases; bases outside gene matches: 10. The CDR3: CASSPLQGEWNIQYF. The DNA of the CDR3 is TGTGCCAGTAGTCCACTACAGGGGGAATGGAACATTCAGTACTTC.

The V gene is TRBV3-1 (or the pseudogene TRBV3-2), the J gene TRBJ1-1, with 7 bases lining up with TRBD1. V dropped 1 base and J dropped 3; count of bases not matched to a gene: 11. The germline gives CDR1 LGHDT, CDR2 YNNKEL (reference sequence). The length of the CDR3 is 17 residues. CDR3 coding DNA: TGTGCCAGCAGCCAAGTAGGGGGCCGTAGACTGGACACTGAAGCTTTCTTT. It is translated as CASSQVGGRRLDTEAFF.

The V gene is TRBV5-4, the J gene TRBJ2-7; possibly TRBD1 for D (6 bases). The CDR3 spans 13 residues. Germline V gives CDR1 SGHNT, CDR2 YYREEE (reference sequence). V was shortened by 3 bases and J by 3 bases, with 10 bases between the two germline ends. Here the CDR3 reads CASSSNRDYEQYF. The CDR3 DNA reads as TGTGCCAGCAGCTCAAACAGGGACTACGAGCAGTACTTC.

V usage is TRBV5-1 and J usage is TRBJ2-7; TRBD1 matches at 8 bases. This CDR3 is built from 14 residues. CDR1 and CDR2 (germline): SGHRS, YFSETQ. Trimming removed 2 bases from V and 1 base from J; junction bases left unmatched: 2. The CDR3 nucleotides read TGCGCCAGCAGCTTTCAGGGGGCTTCCTACGAGCAGTACTTC. Translated: CASSFQGASYEQYF.

This clone was recorded once. V is TRBV27 and J is TRBJ1-1; weak D call: TRBD1 (6 bases). V lost 4 bases and J lost 0, with 18 bases in between. Germline V gives CDR1 MNHEY, CDR2 SMNVEV (reference sequence). The length of the CDR3 is 17 residues. The CDR3 sequence is CASSSLAGVKMNTEAFF. The CDR3, as DNA: TGTGCCAGCAGTTCTTTGGCAGGGGTGAAAATGAACACTGAAGCTTTCTTT.

This clone was seen a few times. The V and J genes are TRBV5-4 and TRBJ2-6; a weak D match, TRBD1 (5 bases). With 0 bases removed from V and 2 bases from J, the gap between germline ends came to 6 bases. CDR3 size: 15 residues. Germline-derived CDR1 and CDR2 are SGHNT and YYREEE (reference sequence). CDR3 sequence (DNA): TGTGCCAGCAGCTTGGTGACAGCTGGGGCCAACGTCCTGACTTTC. Translating gives CASSLVTAGANVLTF.

The DNA for the CDR3 is TGTGCCATCAGTGGACACTTTTCGAACACTGAAGCTTTCTTT. The encoded protein is CAISGHFSNTEAFF. The chain has TRBV10-3 and TRBJ1-1; unclear D gene. V shed 4 bases and J shed 1 base, with 10 bases lying between them. CDR3 length: 14 amino acids. CDR1 ENHRY and CDR2 SYGVKD come from the germline V gene.

The chain links TRBV20-1 to TRBJ1-5, with 9 bases fitting TRBD1. V dropped 3 bases and J dropped 4; count of bases not matched to a gene: 22. CDR1 is DFQATT, CDR2 SNEGSKA, per germline (reference sequence). CDR3 length equals 20 residues. The CDR3 region has the DNA TGCAGTGCTAGTCCTTTTTACAGCGAATCGGGACAGGGCCTAAATCAGCCCCAGCATTTT. Its protein is CSASPFYSESGQGLNQPQHF.